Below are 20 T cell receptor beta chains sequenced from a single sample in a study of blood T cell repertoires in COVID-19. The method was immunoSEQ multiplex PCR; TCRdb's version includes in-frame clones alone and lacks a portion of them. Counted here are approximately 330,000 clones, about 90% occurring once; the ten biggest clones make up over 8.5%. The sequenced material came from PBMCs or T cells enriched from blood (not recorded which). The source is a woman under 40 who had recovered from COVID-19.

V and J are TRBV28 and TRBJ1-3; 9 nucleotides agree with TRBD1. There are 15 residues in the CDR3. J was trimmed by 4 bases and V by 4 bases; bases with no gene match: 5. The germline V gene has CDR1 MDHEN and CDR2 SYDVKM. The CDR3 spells CASSSRTGEGNTIYF. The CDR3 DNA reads TGTGCCAGCAGTTCTCGGACAGGGGAAGGAAACACCATATATTTT.

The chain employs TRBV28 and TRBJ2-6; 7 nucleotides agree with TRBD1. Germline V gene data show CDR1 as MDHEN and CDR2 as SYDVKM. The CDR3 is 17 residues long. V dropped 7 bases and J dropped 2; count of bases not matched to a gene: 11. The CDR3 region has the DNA TGTGCCAGCATCGCCGGGACAGTCTGGACTGGGGCCAACGTCCTGACTTTC. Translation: CASIAGTVWTGANVLTF. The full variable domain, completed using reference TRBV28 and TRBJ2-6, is DVKVTQSSRYLVKRTGEKVFLECVQDMDHENMFWYRQDPGLGLRLIYFSYDVKMKEKGDIPEGYSVSREKKERFSLILESASTNQTSMYLCASIAGTVWTGANVLTFGAGSRLTVL.

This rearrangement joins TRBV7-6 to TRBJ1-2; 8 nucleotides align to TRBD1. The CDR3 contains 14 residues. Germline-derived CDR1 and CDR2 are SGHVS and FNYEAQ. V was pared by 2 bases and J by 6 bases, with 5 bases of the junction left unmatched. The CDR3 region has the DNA TGTGCCAGCAGCTTAAGTCAGGGGGCAAATGGCTACACCTTC. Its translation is CASSLSQGANGYTF.

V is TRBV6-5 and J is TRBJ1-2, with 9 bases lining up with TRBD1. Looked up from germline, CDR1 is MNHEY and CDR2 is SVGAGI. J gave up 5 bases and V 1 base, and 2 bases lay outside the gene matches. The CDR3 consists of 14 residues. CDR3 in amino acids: CASSYYGTGYGYTF. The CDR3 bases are TGTGCCAGCAGTTACTACGGGACAGGGTATGGCTACACCTTC.

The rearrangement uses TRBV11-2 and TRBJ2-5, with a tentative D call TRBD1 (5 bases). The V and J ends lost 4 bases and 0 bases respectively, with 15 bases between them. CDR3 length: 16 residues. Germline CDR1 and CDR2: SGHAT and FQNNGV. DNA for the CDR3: TGTGCCAGCAGCTCCTGGACACATAACGACCAAGAGACCCAGTACTTC. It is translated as CASSSWTHNDQETQYF.

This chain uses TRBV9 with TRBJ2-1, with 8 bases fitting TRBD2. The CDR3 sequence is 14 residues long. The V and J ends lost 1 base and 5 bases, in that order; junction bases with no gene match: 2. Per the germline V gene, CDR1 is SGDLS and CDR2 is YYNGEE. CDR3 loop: CASSVLAGDNEQFF. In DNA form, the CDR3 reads TGTGCCAGCAGCGTACTAGCGGGTGACAATGAGCAGTTCTTC.

The CDR3 sequence is CAISGMTSGRLDEQYF. The CDR3 region has the DNA TGTGCCATCAGTGGGATGACTAGCGGGAGACTCGACGAGCAGTACTTC. V gene TRBV10-3 combines with J gene TRBJ2-7, with 12 bases aligning to TRBD2. The trim removed 4 bases at V and 5 bases at J, leaving 9 bases unmatched. This CDR3 has 16 amino acids. Germline assignment: CDR1 ENHRY and CDR2 SYGVKD.

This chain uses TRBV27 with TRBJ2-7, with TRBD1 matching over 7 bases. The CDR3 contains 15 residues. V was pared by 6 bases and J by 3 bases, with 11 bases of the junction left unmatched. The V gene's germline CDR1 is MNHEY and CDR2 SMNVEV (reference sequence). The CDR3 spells CASRLTGTARYEQYF. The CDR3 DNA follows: TGTGCCAGCAGGTTAACCGGGACAGCACGCTACGAGCAGTACTTC.

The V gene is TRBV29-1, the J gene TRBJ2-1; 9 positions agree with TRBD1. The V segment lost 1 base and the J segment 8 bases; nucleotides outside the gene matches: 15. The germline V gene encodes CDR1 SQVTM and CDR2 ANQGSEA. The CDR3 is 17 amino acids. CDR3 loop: CSVEGQAGQGIWDEQFF. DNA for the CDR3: TGCAGCGTTGAAGGCCAGGCGGGACAGGGAATATGGGATGAGCAGTTCTTC.

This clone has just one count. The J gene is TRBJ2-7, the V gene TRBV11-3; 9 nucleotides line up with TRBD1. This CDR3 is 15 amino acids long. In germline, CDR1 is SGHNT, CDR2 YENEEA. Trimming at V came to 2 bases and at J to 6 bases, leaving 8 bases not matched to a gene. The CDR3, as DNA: TGTGCCAGCAGCTTAAACGGCGACAGGGGGTCCGAGCAGTACTTC. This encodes CASSLNGDRGSEQYF.

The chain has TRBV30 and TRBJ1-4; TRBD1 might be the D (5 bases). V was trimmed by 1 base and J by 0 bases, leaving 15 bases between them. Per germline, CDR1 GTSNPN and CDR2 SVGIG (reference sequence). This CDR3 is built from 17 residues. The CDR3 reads CAWSAPSEGATNEKLFF. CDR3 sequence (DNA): TGTGCCTGGAGTGCTCCTAGCGAAGGGGCAACTAATGAAAAACTGTTTTTT.

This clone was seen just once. The CDR3 spells CASSEALRQNYGYTF. In DNA form, the CDR3 reads TGTGCCAGCAGTGAAGCGCTTCGTCAGAACTATGGCTACACCTTC. J is TRBJ1-2 and V is TRBV2; no definite D call. Trimming took off 0 bases at V and 2 bases at J, with 10 bases between the two ends. Germline V gives CDR1 SNHLY, CDR2 FYNNEI. The CDR3 runs to 15 residues.

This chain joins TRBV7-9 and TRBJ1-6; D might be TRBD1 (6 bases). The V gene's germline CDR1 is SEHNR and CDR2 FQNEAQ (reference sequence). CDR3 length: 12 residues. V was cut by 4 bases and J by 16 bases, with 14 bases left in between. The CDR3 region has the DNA TGTGCCAGCAGCTACCCAGGGGCCTCGCTCCACTTT. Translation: CASSYPGASLHF.

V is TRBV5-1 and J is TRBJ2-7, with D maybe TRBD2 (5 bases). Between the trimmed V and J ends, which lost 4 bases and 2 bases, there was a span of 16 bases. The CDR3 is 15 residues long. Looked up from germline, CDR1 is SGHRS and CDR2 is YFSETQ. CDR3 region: CASSRGRVSPYEQYF. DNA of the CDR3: TGCGCCAGCAGCCGGGGAAGGGTTTCCCCCTACGAGCAGTACTTC. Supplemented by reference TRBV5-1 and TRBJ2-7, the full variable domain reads KAGVTQTPRYLIKTRGQQVTLSCSPISGHRSVSWYQQTPGQGLQFLFEYFSETQRNKGNFPGRFSGRQFSNSRSEMNVSTLELGDSALYLCASSRGRVSPYEQYFGPGTRLTVT.

The CDR3 region is CASSQVIRGSPLHF. In DNA, the CDR3 is TGTGCCAGCAGCCAAGTCATACGGGGTTCACCCCTCCACTTT. The chain recombines TRBV3-1 (or the pseudogene TRBV3-2) with TRBJ1-6; D call uncertain. The CDR3 runs to 14 residues. The V end lost 1 base, the J end lost 9 bases, and 10 bases lay between the germline ends. The germline V gene has CDR1 LGHDT and CDR2 YNNKEL (reference sequence).

The CDR3 protein is CASSPIIQGPGQPQHF. CDR3 DNA: TGTGCCAGCAGTCCCATCATACAGGGTCCCGGTCAGCCCCAGCATTTT. The gene calls are TRBV27 and TRBJ1-5; TRBD1 is a possible D gene (6 bases). The ends were cut back, 5 bases at V and 6 bases at J, with 20 bases in the middle. Germline V lookup: CDR1 MNHEY, CDR2 SMNVEV (reference sequence). This CDR3 comprises 16 residues.

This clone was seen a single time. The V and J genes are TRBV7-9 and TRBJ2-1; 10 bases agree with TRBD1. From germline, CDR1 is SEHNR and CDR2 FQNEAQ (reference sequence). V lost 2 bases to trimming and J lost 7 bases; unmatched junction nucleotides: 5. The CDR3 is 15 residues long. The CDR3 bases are TGTGCCAGCAGCTTACGACAGGGGGCGAGGAATGAGCAGTTCTTC. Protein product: CASSLRQGARNEQFF.

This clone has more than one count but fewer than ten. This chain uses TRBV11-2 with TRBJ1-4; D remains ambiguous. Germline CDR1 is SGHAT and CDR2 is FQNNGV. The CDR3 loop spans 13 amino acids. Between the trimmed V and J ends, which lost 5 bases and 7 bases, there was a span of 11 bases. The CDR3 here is CASSRGWGEKLFF. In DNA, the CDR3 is TGTGCCAGCAGCCGGGGATGGGGTGAAAAACTGTTTTTT. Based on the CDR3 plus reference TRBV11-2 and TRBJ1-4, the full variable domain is EAGVAQSPRYKIIEKRQSVAFWCNPISGHATLYWYQQILGQGPKLLIQFQNNGVVDDSQLPKDRFSAERLKGVDSTLKIQPAKLEDSAVYLCASSRGWGEKLFFGSGTQLSVL.

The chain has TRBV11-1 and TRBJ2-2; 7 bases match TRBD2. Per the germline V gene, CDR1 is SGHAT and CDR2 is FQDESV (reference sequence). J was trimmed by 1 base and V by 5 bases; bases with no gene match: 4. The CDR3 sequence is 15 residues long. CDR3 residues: CASSLTGGNTGELFF. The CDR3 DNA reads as TGTGCCAGCAGCCTCACGGGGGGGAACACCGGGGAGCTGTTTTTT.

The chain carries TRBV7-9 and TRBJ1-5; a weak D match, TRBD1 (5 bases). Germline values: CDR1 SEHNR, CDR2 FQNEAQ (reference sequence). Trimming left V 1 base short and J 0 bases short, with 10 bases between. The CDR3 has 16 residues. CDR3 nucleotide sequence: TGTGCCAGCAGCTTAGTGGGGGGTGGTAGCAATCAGCCCCAGCATTTT. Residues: CASSLVGGGSNQPQHF.